This T cell receptor (beta chain) was recovered during a study of blood T cell repertoires in COVID-19. On the study more broadly: PBMCs, B-cell-depleted T cells, or T cells provided the cDNA or gDNA that made up the material.

This clone occurred a few times. Participants were aged roughly 18 to 95 years, lived in 24 US areas, and enrolled virtually. Clinical history reported by participants formed the basis on which cohorts were assigned. Deletions cut 4 bases from V and 1 base from J, with 8 bases between. Germline V gene lookup returns CDR1 KGHSH and CDR2 LQKENI. This CDR3 is 13 amino acids long. Sequenced by immunoSEQ multiplex PCR; TCRdb stores in-frame clones only, minus some. The data show 150,000 to 200,000 clones, about 90% seen once. The source is a human donor with acute COVID-19. The donor label of this sample is uncertain. This chain connects TRBV18 to TRBJ2-7; D might be TRBD1 (6 bases). Sequencing was performed on PBMCs or T cells enriched from blood (not recorded which). CDR3: CASSRTESYEQYF. The CDR3, as DNA: TGTGCCAGCTCACGGACAGAGTCCTACGAGCAGTACTTC.